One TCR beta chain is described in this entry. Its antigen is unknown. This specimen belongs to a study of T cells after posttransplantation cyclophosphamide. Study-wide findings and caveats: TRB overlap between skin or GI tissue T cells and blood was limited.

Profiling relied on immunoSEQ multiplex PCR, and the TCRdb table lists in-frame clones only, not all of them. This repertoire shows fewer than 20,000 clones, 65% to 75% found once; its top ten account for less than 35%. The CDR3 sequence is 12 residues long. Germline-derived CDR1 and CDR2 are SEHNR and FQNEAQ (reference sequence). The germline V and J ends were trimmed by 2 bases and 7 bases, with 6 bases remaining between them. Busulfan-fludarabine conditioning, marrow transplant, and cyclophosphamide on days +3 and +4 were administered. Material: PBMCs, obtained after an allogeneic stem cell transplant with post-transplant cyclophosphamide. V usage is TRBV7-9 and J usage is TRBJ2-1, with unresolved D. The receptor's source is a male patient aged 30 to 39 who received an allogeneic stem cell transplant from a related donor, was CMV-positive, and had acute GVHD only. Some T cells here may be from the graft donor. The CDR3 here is CASSLLVNEQFF. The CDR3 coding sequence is TGTGCCAGCAGCTTATTAGTTAATGAGCAGTTCTTC.